This TCR beta chain was sequenced for a study of cytomegalovirus exposure and HLA in healthy donors. Study-level points and caveats: In a later analysis, an Asian-associated ancestry cluster reportedly showed fewer N-insertions than the roughly 690-donor mean.

CDR1 SGHVS and CDR2 FQNEAQ come from the germline V gene. This CDR3 spans 16 amino acids. Trimming shortened V by 0 bases and J by 3 bases, and 12 bases separated the two germline ends. A note on this clone: Its matching antigen is unknown.

With 60 Vbeta and 13 Jbeta primers, the PCR was carried out. Sequencing used immunoSEQ multiplex PCR; TCRdb keeps in-frame clones, though not all of them. The profile shows some 150,000 clones, approximately 74% of them singletons. The chain links TRBV7-8 to TRBJ1-3; D may be TRBD1 (5 bases). The receptor was isolated from a man between 18 and 29 years old in good health and CMV-seronegative. Source material: PBMCs. Written as DNA, the CDR3 is TGTGCCAGCAGCTTAGCTCGGGGGACTCTTGGAAACACCATATATTTT. Amino acids: CASSLARGTLGNTIYF.